Given below is one T cell receptor (beta chain) in context. Other DNA sequences in this specimen translate into the identical CDR3. Only in-frame clones appear in the TCRdb table, and some are missing; sequencing was by immunoSEQ multiplex PCR. The repertoire holds more than 200,000 clones, with 80% to 90% as singletons. The data were obtained in a study of blood T cell repertoires in COVID-19. Study at large: The analysed material was cDNA or gDNA that came from T cells, B-cell-depleted T cells, or PBMCs.

This CDR3 region has 16 residues. Per the germline V gene, CDR1 is SGHRS and CDR2 is YFSETQ. Losses at the gene ends were 0 bases for V and 4 bases for J; bases not matched to a gene: 2. The sample was peripheral blood. The gene calls are TRBV5-1 and TRBJ2-1, with 12 bases that match TRBD2. This receptor was identified in a man aged 25 to 40 with active or convalescent COVID-19. CDR3 nucleotides: TGCGCCAGCAGCTTGGCTAGCGGGGGGGCGTACAATGAGCAGTTCTTC. Encoded protein: CASSLASGGAYNEQFF.